This T cell receptor (beta chain) was found in a study of cytomegalovirus exposure and HLA in healthy donors. Study at large: Of the donors genotyped, 300 to 500 in all, 65% to 90% fell in the Caucasian-associated ancestry cluster.

Researchers ran the PCR with 60 Vbeta and 13 Jbeta primers. TCRdb's table, derived via immunoSEQ multiplex PCR, lists solely in-frame clones and lacks some. The profile covers fewer than 150,000 clones, with roughly 76% appearing a single time and around an eighth taken by the ten largest. Only a few counts were recorded for this clone. At collection, donors were nominally healthy, but unrecorded immune exposures were probable. Germline V gene lookup returns CDR1 LNHDA and CDR2 SQIVND (reference sequence). This CDR3 has 16 residues. The genes are TRBV19 and TRBJ2-2; 12 bases are a match to TRBD2. The specimen was PBMCs. The sequence derives from a human donor in good health. The CDR3 DNA is TGTGGGTCCGGGACTAGCGGGTTTTCGGTCACCGGGGAGCTGTTTTTT. Translated, it gives CGSGTSGFSVTGELFF.